This is a list of T cell receptor beta chains from one sample in a study of blood T cells in healthy people across ages. From the 5' RACE reads, TCRdb called clonotypes with MiXCR, one entry per CDR3 protein. The sample gives 800,000 to 1,000,000 distinct CDR3 sequences, roughly 50% of which show up once; around an eighth is in the top ten. Sequenced sample: blood. These receptors all come from a man aged 30 to 39 in good health. The conserved cysteine and the conserved F or W are not part of the CDR3 here.

>TRBV29-1|TRBJ2-1
SVGAGLEYEQF
>TRBV12-3/TRBV12-4|TRBJ2-3
ASGRDRGKYADTQY
>TRBV6-2/TRBV6-3|TRBJ1-1
ASSYLVRFENTEAF
>TRBV18|TRBJ2-7
ASSSYHGDGTYEQY
>TRBV20-1|TRBJ2-1
SARVGTELYEQF
>TRBV12-3/TRBV12-4|TRBJ1-1
ASSPQGLNTEAF
>TRBV7-8|TRBJ2-3
ASSQGQGFGQY
>TRBV18|NA
ASSPMDRTIWETQY
>TRBV21-1|TRBJ2-1
ASSKLAGGGREQF
>TRBV20-1|TRBJ1-6
SARDPGGVGSPLH
>TRBV5-1|TRBJ2-5
ASSGAFGGQETQY
>TRBV9|TRBJ2-1
ASSAAEGSYNEQF
>TRBV5-1|TRBJ2-5
ASRGVGETQY
>TRBV28|TRBJ1-1
ASSLQDLNPLVRAF
>TRBV10-3|NA
AIKPAGVAYEQY
>TRBV11-2|TRBJ2-1
ASSLVGGLDNEQF
>TRBV10-3|TRBJ2-5
AISESTFPQEQY
>TRBV4-1|TRBJ2-1
ASSQAPAGPIYNEQF
>TRBV6-6|TRBJ2-2
ASSLGLAGKVGELF
>TRBV6-5|TRBJ2-1
ASSTSTGYGYNEQF
>TRBV14|TRBJ2-7
ASSPGLRQY
>TRBV4-2|TRBJ2-7
ASSQAFQGLYEQY
>TRBV27|TRBJ2-5
ASSSRAFTRETQY
>TRBV13|TRBJ2-3
ASSPRGHSLEDTQY
>TRBV15|TRBJ2-1
ATSRDRGLGAYNEQF
>TRBV20-1|TRBJ2-3
SASLRFADTDTQY
>TRBV24-1|TRBJ2-1
ATGPGAGLAYNEQF
>TRBV2|TRBJ2-5
ASKKTGTGQETQY
>TRBV28|TRBJ2-7
ASSFPTGGGNSYEQY
>TRBV6-2/TRBV6-3|TRBJ2-7
ASSYRAEQY
>TRBV27|TRBJ2-7
ASSVGTGMVEQY
>TRBV7-9|TRBJ1-2
ASRLGRELSDGYT
>TRBV6-1|TRBJ1-4
ASIQGGTSEKLF
>TRBV20-1|TRBJ2-7
SARTSGLRGQY
>TRBV6-1|TRBJ1-6
ASSEVRAADSPLH
>TRBV5-1|TRBJ1-1
ASSFLQGAGTEAF
>TRBV5-1|TRBJ2-1
ASSSGTGGSYNEQF
>TRBV6-1|NA
ASSEEFPTYEQY
>TRBV7-2|TRBJ2-3
ASSPGGQGRDTQY